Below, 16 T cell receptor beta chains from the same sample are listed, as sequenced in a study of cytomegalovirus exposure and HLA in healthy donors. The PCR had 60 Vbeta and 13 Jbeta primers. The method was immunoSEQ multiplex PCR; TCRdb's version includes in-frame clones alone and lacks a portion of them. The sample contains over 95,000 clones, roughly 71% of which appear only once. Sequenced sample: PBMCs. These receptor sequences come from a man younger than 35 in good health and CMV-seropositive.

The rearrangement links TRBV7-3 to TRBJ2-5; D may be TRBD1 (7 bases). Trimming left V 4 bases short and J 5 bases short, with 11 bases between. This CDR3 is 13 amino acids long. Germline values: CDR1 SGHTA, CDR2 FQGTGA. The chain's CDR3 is CASSSRGVETQYF. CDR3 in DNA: TGTGCCAGCAGCTCCAGGGGGGTCGAGACCCAGTACTTC. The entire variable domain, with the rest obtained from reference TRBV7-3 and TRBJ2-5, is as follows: GAGVSQTPSNKVTEKGKYVELRCDPISGHTALYWYRQSLGQGPEFLIYFQGTGAADDSGLPNDRFFAVRPEGSVSTLKIQRTERGDSAVYLCASSSRGVETQYFGPGTRLLVL.

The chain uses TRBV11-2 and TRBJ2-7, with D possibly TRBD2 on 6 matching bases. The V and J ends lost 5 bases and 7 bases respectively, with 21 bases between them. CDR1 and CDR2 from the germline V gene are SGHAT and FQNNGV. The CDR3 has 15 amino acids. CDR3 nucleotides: TGTGCCAGCAGCATCACCGGGCCCTGGGACTTGGAGCAGTACTTC. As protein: CASSITGPWDLEQYF.

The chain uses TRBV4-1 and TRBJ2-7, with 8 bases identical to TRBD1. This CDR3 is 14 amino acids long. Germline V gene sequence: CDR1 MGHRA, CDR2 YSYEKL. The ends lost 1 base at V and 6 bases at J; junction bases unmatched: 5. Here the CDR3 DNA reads TGCGCCAGCAGCCAAGGACAGGGGCTCGGCGAGCAGTACTTC. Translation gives CASSQGQGLGEQYF.

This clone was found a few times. The CDR3 region is CASRDSDSYNSPLHF. The CDR3 DNA reads TGTGCCAGCAGAGATTCGGACAGCTATAATTCACCCCTCCACTTT. This chain joins TRBV28 and TRBJ1-6, with a tentative D call TRBD1 (6 bases). CDR1 MDHEN and CDR2 SYDVKM come from the germline V gene. The CDR3 consists of 15 residues. With 6 bases removed from V and 3 bases from J, the gap between germline ends came to 12 bases.

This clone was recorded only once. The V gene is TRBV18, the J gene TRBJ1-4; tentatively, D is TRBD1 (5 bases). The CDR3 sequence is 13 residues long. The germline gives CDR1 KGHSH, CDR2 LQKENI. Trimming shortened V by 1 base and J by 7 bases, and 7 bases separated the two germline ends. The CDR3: CASSPQGVEKLFF. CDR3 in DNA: TGTGCCAGCTCACCACAAGGGGTTGAAAAACTGTTTTTT.

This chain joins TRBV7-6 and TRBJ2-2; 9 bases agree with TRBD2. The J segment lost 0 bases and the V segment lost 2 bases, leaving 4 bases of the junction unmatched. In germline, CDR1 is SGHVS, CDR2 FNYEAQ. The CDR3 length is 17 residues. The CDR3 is CASSLRAGGSNTGELFF. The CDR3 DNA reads TGTGCCAGCAGCTTACGGGCGGGGGGGTCGAACACCGGGGAGCTGTTTTTT.

In DNA, the CDR3 is TGTGCCAGCAGCGATAATCCCGCGGGGGGGCCTAGCACAGATACGCAGTATTTT. Protein sequence: CASSDNPAGGPSTDTQYF. J is TRBJ2-3 and V is TRBV7-9; TRBD2 matches at 9 bases. Germline CDR1 and CDR2: SEHNR and FQNEAQ (reference sequence). CDR3 size: 18 residues. With V trimmed by 5 bases and J by 0 bases, 12 bases remained unmatched.

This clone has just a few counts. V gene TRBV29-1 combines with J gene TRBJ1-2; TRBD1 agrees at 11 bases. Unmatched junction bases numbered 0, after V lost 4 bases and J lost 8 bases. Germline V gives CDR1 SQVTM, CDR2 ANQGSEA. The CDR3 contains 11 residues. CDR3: CSVGTGGGYTF. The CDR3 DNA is TGCAGCGTTGGGACAGGGGGCGGCTACACCTTC.

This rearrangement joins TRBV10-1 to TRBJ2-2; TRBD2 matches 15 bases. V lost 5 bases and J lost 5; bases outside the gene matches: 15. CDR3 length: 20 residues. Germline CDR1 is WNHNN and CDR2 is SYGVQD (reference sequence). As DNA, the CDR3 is TGCGCCAGCAGTCAATTACTCGGACTAGCGGGGGGGCCCGAAACCGGGGAGCTGTTTTTT. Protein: CASSQLLGLAGGPETGELFF.

CDR3 bases: TGTGCCAGCAGCTCCTCGGTAGCCGGCACAGATACGCAGTATTTT. Translation gives CASSSSVAGTDTQYF. The rearrangement joins TRBV11-2 to TRBJ2-3; D gene uncertain. Trimming took 4 bases from V and 1 from J, leaving 12 bases between them. The CDR3 is made up of 15 amino acids. Germline values: CDR1 SGHAT, CDR2 FQNNGV. The variable domain in full, completed from reference TRBV11-2 and TRBJ2-3, reads EAGVAQSPRYKIIEKRQSVAFWCNPISGHATLYWYQQILGQGPKLLIQFQNNGVVDDSQLPKDRFSAERLKGVDSTLKIQPAKLEDSAVYLCASSSSVAGTDTQYFGPGTRLTVL.

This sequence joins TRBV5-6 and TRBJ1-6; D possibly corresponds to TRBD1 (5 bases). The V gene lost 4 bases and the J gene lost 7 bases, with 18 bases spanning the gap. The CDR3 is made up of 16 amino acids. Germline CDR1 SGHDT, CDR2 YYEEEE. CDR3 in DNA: TGTGCCAGCAGCCGGGGAGGGGAGGGGATAAATTCACCCCTCCACTTT. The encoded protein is CASSRGGEGINSPLHF. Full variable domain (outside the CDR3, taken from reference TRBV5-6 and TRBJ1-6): DAGVTQSPTHLIKTRGQQVTLRCSPKSGHDTVSWYQQALGQGPQFIFQYYEEEERQRGNFPDRFSGHQFPNYSSELNVNALLLGDSALYLCASSRGGEGINSPLHFGNGTRLTVT.

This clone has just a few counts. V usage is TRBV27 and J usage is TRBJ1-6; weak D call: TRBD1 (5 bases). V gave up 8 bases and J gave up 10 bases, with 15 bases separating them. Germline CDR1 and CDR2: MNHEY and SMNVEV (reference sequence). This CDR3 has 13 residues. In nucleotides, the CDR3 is TGTGCCAGCCAGAGTCGGGGGGAATCACCCCTCCACTTT. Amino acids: CASQSRGESPLHF.

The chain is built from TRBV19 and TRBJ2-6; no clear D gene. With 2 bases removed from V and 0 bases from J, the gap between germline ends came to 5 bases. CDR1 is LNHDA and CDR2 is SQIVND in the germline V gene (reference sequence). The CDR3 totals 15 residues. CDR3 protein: CASSILASGANVLTF. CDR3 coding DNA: TGTGCCAGTAGTATATTGGCCTCTGGGGCCAACGTCCTGACTTTC. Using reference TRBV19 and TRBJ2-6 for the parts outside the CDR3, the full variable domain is DGGITQSPKYLFRKEGQNVTLSCEQNLNHDAMYWYRQDPGQGLRLIYYSQIVNDFQKGDIAEGYSVSREKKESFPLTVTSAQKNPTAFYLCASSILASGANVLTFGAGSRLTVL.

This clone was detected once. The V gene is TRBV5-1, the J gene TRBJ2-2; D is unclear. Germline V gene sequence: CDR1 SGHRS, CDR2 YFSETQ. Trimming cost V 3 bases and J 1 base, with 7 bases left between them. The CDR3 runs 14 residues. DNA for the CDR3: TGCGCCAGCAGCTCAACTTGGAACACCGGGGAGCTGTTTTTT. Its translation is CASSSTWNTGELFF.

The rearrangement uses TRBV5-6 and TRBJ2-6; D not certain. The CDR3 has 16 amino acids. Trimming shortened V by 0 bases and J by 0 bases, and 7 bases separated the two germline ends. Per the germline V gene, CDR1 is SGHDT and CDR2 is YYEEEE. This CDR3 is CASSLVRSSGANVLTF. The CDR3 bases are TGTGCCAGCAGCTTGGTGCGGTCCTCTGGGGCCAACGTCCTGACTTTC.

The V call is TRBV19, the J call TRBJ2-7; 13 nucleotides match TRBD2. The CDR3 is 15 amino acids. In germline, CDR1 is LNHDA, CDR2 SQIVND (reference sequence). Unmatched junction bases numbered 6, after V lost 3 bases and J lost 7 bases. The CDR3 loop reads CASSITSGGAREQYF. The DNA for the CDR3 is TGTGCCAGTAGTATCACTAGCGGGGGGGCCCGGGAGCAGTACTTC. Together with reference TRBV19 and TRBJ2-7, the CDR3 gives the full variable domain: DGGITQSPKYLFRKEGQNVTLSCEQNLNHDAMYWYRQDPGQGLRLIYYSQIVNDFQKGDIAEGYSVSREKKESFPLTVTSAQKNPTAFYLCASSITSGGAREQYFGPGTRLTVT.